This is a list of T cell receptor beta chains from one sample in a study of CD8+CD57+ T cells in acquired aplastic anemia. TCRdb analysed the reads with MiXCR anew, one entry per CDR3 protein. Found here are a few hundred thousand distinct CDR3 sequences, more than 25% of them singletons; the top ten hold less than 0.85%. Sequenced sample: sorted CD4+, CD8+, or CD8+CD57+ T cells (not recorded which) from PBMCs. Receptors were obtained from a human donor with aplastic anemia. CDR3s include the opening cysteine and the closing phenylalanine or tryptophan. The D gene is left open where the match is weak. Clone sizes are given selectively: once, few, many, or a class where the clone is expanded.

J,D,V,size,DNA,CDR3
TRBJ1-1,.,TRBV11-2,few,TGTGCCAGCAGCTTTCGTAAGGGGATGGTGATCGACACTGAAGCTTTCTTT,CASSFRKGMVIDTEAFF
TRBJ1-1,.,TRBV25-1,many,TGTGCCAGCAGTACCGGACAACGCAACACTGAAGCTTTCTTT,CASSTGQRNTEAFF
TRBJ2-2,.,TRBV14,.,TGTGCCAGCTCACCATATATGACGGCGAACACCGGGGAGCTGTTTTTT,CASSPYMTANTGELFF
TRBJ2-5,.,TRBV20-1,.,TGCAGTGCTAGAGATGGACAGCTACAAGAGACCCAGTACTTC,CSARDGQLQETQYF
TRBJ2-1,TRBD1,TRBV2,once,TGTGCCGGGACAGGGGGCAATGAGCAGTTCTTC,CAGTGGNEQFF
TRBJ2-3,.,TRBV29-1,.,TGCAGCGAAGGACTAACAGATACGCAGTATTTT,CSEGLTDTQYF
TRBJ2-5,.,TRBV9,few,TGTGCCAGCAGCGTAGAGGGGGGTCGGGAGACCCAGTACTTC,CASSVEGGRETQYF
TRBJ1-1,.,TRBV10-3,.,TGTGCCAGCAGTTTACGAAAACAAGAATCGAACACTGAAGCTTTCTTT,CASSLRKQESNTEAFF
TRBJ2-3,TRBD1,TRBV7-2,.,TGTGCGAAGGGGGCGTTCTCACATACGCAGTATTTT,CAKGAFSHTQYF
TRBJ1-2,.,TRBV7-2,many,TGTGCCAGCAGCACAGCGGACCAATATGGCTACACCTTC,CASSTADQYGYTF
TRBJ2-7,.,TRBV2,.,TGTGCCAGCAGGGGTTTCTCCTACGAGCAGTACTTC,CASRGFSYEQYF
TRBJ2-2,.,TRBV7-6,.,TGTGCCAGCAGCTTAGATCCCCAAACACGACTGCCAGCCGGGGAGCTGTTTTTT,CASSLDPQTRLPAGELFF
TRBJ2-7,TRBD2,TRBV10-3,many,TGTGCCATCAGTGCAGTAGCGGGAGCTTACGAGCAGTACTTC,CAISAVAGAYEQYF
TRBJ2-7,.,TRBV20-1,many,TGCAGTGCTAGTAAGGCCAGGGGCTACGAGCAGTACTTC,CSASKARGYEQYF
TRBJ2-2,TRBD2,TRBV15,many,TGTGCCACCAGCAGAGATCGTGGCGGGAGTTACACCGGGGAGCTGTTTTTT,CATSRDRGGSYTGELFF
TRBJ1-2,.,TRBV7-2,.,TGTGCCAGCAGCCCTGTCTATGGCTACACCTTC,CASSPVYGYTF
TRBJ2-1,TRBD2,TRBV20-1,few,TGCAGTGGGGCCCGCGGGAGCTCCTACAATGAGCAGTTCTTC,CSGARGSSYNEQFF
TRBJ2-4,TRBD1,TRBV25-1,.,TGTGCCAGCAGCGCCACCACAGGGGACGGAGGTACCATTCAGTACTTC,CASSATTGDGGTIQYF
TRBJ1-1,TRBD1,TRBV9,.,TGTGCCAACAGCGTAGGGGGCGCTCTCGGAACTGAAGCTTTCTTT,CANSVGGALGTEAFF
TRBJ2-3,.,TRBV5-1,.,TGCGCCAGCAGCTGGAGACTGGTTGACACAGATACGCAGTATTTT,CASSWRLVDTDTQYF
TRBJ1-5,TRBD1,TRBV6-2/TRBV6-3,few,TGTGCCACCACTAGGACAGGGGGCGCGAGCAATCAGCCCCAGCATTTT,CATTRTGGASNQPQHF
TRBJ2-7,.,TRBV19,many,TGTGCCAGTAGTCGCAGGGACGGCGGCGAGCAGTACTTC,CASSRRDGGEQYF
TRBJ2-2,.,TRBV27,.,TGTGCCAGCAGTACAACAACTACGTTCGGGGAGCTGTTTTTT,CASSTTTTFGELFF
TRBJ2-7,.,TRBV9,.,TGTGCCAGCAGCGTAGCAACATCTGGGAACTCCTACGAGCAGTACTTC,CASSVATSGNSYEQYF
TRBJ1-2,.,TRBV20-1,.,TGCAGTGCTAGAGGCTCGGGAGGGAAGGATGGCTACACCTTC,CSARGSGGKDGYTF
TRBJ1-5,.,TRBV7-2,many,TGTGCCAGCAGCTTCGACGGCGGGAGCAATCAGCCCCAGCATTTT,CASSFDGGSNQPQHF
TRBJ2-7,.,TRBV15,.,TGTGCCACCAGCAGAGACGGCGGGGTTTACGAGCAGTACTTC,CATSRDGGVYEQYF
TRBJ2-7,.,TRBV29-1,many,TGCAGCGTTGAAGGCGACACTTACGAGCAGTACTTC,CSVEGDTYEQYF